The source of this TCR beta chain is a study of T cells in Graves' hyperthyroidism and ophthalmopathy. This clonotype was observed many times. V was clipped by 2 bases and J by 1 base, with 9 bases between them. Germline CDR1 MDHEN, CDR2 SYDVKM. The CDR3 runs to 15 residues. RNA transcripts were the template for amplifying TCR beta CDR3 regions. With the HTBI primer set, the TCR CDR3 went through a first round of RT-PCR. TCRdb used MiXCR to reprocess the multiplex PCR reads, holding one entry per CDR3 protein. The sample shows around 600,000 distinct CDR3 sequences, 15% to 18% of them seen only once. The chain couples TRBV28 to TRBJ2-1, with D hard to call. The receptor was derived from a woman aged 25 to 45 with Graves' hyperthyroidism. The sequenced sample consisted of blood. CDR3 protein: CASSLAALSYNEQFF. Written as DNA, the CDR3 is TGTGCCAGCAGTTTAGCGGCGCTTTCCTACAATGAGCAGTTCTTC.